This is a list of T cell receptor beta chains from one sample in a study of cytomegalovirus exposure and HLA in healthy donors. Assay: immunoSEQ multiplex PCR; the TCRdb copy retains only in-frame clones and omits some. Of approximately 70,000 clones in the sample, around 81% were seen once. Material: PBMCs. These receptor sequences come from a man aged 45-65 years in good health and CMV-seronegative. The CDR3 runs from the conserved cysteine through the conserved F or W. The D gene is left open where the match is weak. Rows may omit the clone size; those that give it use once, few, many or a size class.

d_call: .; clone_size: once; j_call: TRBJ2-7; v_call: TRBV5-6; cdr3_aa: CASSSRADEQYF; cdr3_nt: TGTGCCAGCAGCTCGAGGGCGGACGAGCAGTACTTC
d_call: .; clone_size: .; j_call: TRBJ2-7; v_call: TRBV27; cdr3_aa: CASSPVGPHYEQYF; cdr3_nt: TGTGCCAGCAGTCCGGTGGGGCCTCATTACGAGCAGTACTTC
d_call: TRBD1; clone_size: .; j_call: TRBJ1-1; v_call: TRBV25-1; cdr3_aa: CASSFLGQASTEAFF; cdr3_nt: TGTGCCAGCAGCTTCCTCGGACAGGCGTCCACTGAAGCTTTCTTT
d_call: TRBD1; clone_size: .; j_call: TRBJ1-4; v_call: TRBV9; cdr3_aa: CASSVTGGTGDEKLFF; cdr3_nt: TGTGCCAGCAGCGTTACCGGCGGGACAGGGGATGAAAAACTGTTTTTT
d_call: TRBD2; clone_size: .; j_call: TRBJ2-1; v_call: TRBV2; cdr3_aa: CASRPRLAGAYGEQFF; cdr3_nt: TGTGCCAGCAGGCCTCGACTAGCGGGAGCTTATGGTGAGCAGTTCTTC
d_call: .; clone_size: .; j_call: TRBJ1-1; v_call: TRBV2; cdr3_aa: CASSDGGHAEAFF; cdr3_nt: TGTGCCAGCAGTGACGGGGGGCACGCTGAAGCTTTCTTT
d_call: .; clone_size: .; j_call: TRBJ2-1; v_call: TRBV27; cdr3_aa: CASSRLQTGNEQFF; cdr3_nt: TGTGCCAGCAGTCGACTTCAAACAGGGAATGAGCAGTTCTTC
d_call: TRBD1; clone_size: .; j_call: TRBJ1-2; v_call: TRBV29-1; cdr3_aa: CSVGLQGANGYTF; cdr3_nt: TGCAGCGTCGGACTACAGGGGGCAAATGGCTACACCTTC
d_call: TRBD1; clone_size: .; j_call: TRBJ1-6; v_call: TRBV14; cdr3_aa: CASSNRGLKSPLHF; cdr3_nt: TGTGCCAGCAGCAACAGGGGATTGAAATCACCCCTCCACTTT
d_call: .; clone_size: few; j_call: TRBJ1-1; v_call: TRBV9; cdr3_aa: CASSVATSGRKNTEAFF; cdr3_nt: TGTGCCAGCAGCGTAGCTACTTCAGGCAGAAAGAACACTGAAGCTTTCTTT
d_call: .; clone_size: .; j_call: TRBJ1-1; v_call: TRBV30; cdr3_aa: CAWSQQPFTEAFF; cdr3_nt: TGTGCCTGGAGTCAACAGCCCTTCACTGAAGCTTTCTTT
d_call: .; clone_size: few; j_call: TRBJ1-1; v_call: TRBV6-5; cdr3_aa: CASSYLGRGWAAFF; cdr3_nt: TGTGCCAGCAGTTACCTGGGCAGGGGTTGGGCAGCTTTCTTT
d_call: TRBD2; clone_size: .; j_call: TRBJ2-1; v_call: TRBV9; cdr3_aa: CASSVALAGLNEQFF; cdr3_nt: TGTGCCAGCAGCGTAGCCCTAGCGGGCCTCAATGAGCAGTTCTTC
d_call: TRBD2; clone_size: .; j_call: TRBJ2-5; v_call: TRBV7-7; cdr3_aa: CASSSFGGGPQETQYF; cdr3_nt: TGTGCTAGCAGCTCATTCGGGGGGGGCCCCCAAGAGACCCAGTACTTC
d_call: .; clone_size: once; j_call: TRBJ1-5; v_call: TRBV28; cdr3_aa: CASTPVGTINQPQHF; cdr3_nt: TGTGCCAGCACCCCTGTAGGGACAATAAATCAGCCCCAGCATTTT
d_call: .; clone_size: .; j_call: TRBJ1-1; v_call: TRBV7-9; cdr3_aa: CASSLQAGTEAFF; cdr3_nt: TGTGCCAGCAGCTTACAGGCGGGCACTGAAGCTTTCTTT
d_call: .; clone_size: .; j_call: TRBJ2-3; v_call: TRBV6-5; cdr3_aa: CASRLPSSTDTQYF; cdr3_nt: TGTGCCAGCAGACTACCCTCTAGCACAGATACGCAGTATTTT
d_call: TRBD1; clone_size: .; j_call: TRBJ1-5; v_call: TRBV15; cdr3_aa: CATSGQYSNQPQHF; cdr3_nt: TGTGCCACCTCGGGACAGTATAGCAATCAGCCCCAGCATTTT
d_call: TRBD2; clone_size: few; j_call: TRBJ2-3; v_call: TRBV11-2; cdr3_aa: CASSALAGGTDTQYF; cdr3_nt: TGTGCCAGCAGCGCATTAGCGGGAGGTACAGATACGCAGTATTTT
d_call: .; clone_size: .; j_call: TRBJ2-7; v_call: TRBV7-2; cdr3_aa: CASSLGGEGEQYF; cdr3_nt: TGTGCCAGCAGCTTGGGGGGAGAGGGCGAGCAGTACTTC
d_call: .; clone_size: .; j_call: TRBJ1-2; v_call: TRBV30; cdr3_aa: CAWSLARYGYTF; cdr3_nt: TGTGCCTGGAGCCTGGCGCGGTATGGCTACACCTTC
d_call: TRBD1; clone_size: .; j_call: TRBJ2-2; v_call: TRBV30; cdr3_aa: CAWRPWDRRNTGELFF; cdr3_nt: TGTGCCTGGAGACCTTGGGACAGGCGCAACACCGGGGAGCTGTTTTTT
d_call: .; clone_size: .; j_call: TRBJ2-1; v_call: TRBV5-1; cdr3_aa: CASSLGGTGGSEQFF; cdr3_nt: TGCGCCAGCAGCTTGGGAGGAACGGGGGGCAGTGAGCAGTTCTTC
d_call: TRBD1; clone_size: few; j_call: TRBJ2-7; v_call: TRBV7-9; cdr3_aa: CAITGTGAYEQYF; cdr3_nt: TGTGCCATTACCGGGACAGGAGCCTACGAGCAGTACTTC
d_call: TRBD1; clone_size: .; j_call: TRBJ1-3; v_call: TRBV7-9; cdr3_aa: CASSSGQGMVNTIYF; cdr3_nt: TGTGCCAGCAGCTCGGGACAGGGCATGGTAAACACCATATATTTT
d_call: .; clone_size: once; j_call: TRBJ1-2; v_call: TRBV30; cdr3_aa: CAWSWTATNYGYTF; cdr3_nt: TGTGCCTGGAGCTGGACTGCGACTAACTATGGCTACACCTTC
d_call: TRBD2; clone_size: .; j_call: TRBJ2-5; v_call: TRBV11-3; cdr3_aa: CASSLRTSGSGETQYF; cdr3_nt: TGTGCCAGCAGCTTACGGACTAGCGGGAGCGGCGAGACCCAGTACTTC
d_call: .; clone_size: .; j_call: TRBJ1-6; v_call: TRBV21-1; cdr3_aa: CASSIRRIRNNSPLHF; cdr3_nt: TGTGCCAGCAGCATTAGGAGAATAAGGAATAATTCACCCCTCCACTTT
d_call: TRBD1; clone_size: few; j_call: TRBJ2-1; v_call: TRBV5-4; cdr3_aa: CASSTDRDNEQFF; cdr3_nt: TGTGCCAGCAGCACGGACAGGGACAATGAGCAGTTCTTC
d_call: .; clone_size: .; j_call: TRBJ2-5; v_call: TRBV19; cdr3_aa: CASSIKSGDFKKTQYF; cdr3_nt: TGTGCCAGTAGTATAAAGAGCGGTGATTTCAAGAAGACCCAGTACTTC
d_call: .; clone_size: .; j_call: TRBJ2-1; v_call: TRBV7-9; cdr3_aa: CASIHWIADSYNEQFF; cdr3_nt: TGTGCCAGCATCCATTGGATAGCGGATTCCTACAATGAGCAGTTCTTC
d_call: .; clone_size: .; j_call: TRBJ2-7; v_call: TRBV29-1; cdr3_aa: CSVGAGWTTEQYF; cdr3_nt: TGCAGCGTTGGGGCGGGGTGGACTACAGAGCAGTACTTC
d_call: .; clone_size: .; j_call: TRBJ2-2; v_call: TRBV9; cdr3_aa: CASSVEGGAVNTGELFF; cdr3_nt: TGTGCCAGCAGCGTAGAGGGTGGGGCCGTTAACACCGGGGAGCTGTTTTTT
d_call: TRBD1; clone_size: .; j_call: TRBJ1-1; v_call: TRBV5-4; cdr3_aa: CASTGGGQVMNTEAFF; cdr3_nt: TGTGCCAGCACCGGTGGGGGACAGGTAATGAACACTGAAGCTTTCTTT
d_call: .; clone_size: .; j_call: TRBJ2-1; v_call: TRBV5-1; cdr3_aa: CASSLGGVSVYNEQFF; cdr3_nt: TGCGCCAGCAGCTTAGGGGGGGTTAGCGTGTACAATGAGCAGTTCTTC
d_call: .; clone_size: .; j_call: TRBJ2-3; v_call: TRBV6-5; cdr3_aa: CATQRGRASTDTQYF; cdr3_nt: TGTGCCACCCAGAGGGGGAGAGCTAGCACAGATACGCAGTATTTT
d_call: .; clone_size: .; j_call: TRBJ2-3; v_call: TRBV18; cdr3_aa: CASSPDRHTDTQYF; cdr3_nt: TGTGCCAGCTCACCGGACAGACACACAGATACGCAGTATTTT
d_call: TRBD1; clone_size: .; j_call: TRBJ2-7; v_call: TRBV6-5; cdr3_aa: CASSSRGDSSHEQYF; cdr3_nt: TGTGCCAGCAGTTCTCGAGGGGACAGTTCCCACGAGCAGTACTTC
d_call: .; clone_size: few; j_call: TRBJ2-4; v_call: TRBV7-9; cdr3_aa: CASSLGLDIQYF; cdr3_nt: TGTGCCAGCAGCTTAGGGCTAGACATTCAGTACTTC
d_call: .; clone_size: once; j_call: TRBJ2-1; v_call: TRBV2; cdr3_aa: CAILYREKTYNEQFF; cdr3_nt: TGTGCCATTCTATACCGGGAGAAAACCTACAATGAGCAGTTCTTC
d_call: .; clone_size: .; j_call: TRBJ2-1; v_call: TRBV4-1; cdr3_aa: CASSSDRVQFF; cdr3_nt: TGCGCCAGCAGCTCTGACAGAGTGCAGTTCTTC
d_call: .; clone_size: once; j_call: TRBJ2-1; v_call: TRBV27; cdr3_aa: CASSASSYNEQFF; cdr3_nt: TGTGCCAGCAGCGCTAGCTCCTACAATGAGCAGTTCTTC
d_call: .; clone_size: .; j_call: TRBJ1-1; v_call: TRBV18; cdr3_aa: CASRVTTGMNTEAFF; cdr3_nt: TGTGCCAGCCGTGTCACGACAGGAATGAACACTGAAGCTTTCTTT
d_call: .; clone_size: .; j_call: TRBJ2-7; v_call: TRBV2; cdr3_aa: CAIRDRSYEQYF; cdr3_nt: TGTGCCATTCGAGACAGATCCTACGAGCAGTACTTC
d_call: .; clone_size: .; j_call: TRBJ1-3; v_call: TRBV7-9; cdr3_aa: CASSLWSGAGGNTIYF; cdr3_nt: TGTGCCAGCAGCTTATGGTCCGGCGCGGGCGGAAACACCATATATTTT